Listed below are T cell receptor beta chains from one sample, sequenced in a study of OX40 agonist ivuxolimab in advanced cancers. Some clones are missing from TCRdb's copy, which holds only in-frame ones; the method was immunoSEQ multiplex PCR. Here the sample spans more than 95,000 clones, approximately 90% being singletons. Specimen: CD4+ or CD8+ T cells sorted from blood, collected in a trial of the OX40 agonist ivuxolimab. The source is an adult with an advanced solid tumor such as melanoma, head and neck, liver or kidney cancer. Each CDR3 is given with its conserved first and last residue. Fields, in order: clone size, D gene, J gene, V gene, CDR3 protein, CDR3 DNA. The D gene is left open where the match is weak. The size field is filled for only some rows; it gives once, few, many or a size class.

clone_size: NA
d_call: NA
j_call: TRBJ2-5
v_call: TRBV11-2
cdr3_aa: CASSLDIGYQETQYF
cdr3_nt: TGTGCCAGCAGCTTGGATATCGGATACCAAGAGACCCAGTACTTC

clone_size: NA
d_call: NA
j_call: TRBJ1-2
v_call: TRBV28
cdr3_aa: CASSGLTGGSTFDGYTF
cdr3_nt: TGTGCCAGCAGTGGACTGACTGGGGGCAGTACCTTTGATGGCTACACCTTC

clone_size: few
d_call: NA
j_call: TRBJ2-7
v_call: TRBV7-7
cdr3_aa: CASSLWRRRSKCEQYF
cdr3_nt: TGTGCCAGCAGCTTGTGGAGGCGACGGAGCAAGTGCGAGCAGTACTTC

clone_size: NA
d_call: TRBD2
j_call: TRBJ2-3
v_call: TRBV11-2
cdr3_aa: CASSLIAGAGNAQYF
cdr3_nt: TGTGCCAGCAGCCTGATAGCGGGGGCCGGGAATGCGCAGTATTTT

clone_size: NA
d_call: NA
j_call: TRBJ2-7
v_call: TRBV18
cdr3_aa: CASSPSPEGAEQYF
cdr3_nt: TGTGCCAGCTCCCCCTCCCCGGAGGGGGCCGAGCAGTACTTC

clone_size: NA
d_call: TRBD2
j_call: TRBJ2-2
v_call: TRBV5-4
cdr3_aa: CASSAKLAGVSTGELFF
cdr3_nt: TGTGCCAGCAGCGCCAAATTAGCGGGGGTTAGCACCGGGGAGCTGTTTTTT

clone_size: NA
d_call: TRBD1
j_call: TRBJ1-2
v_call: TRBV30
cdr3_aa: CAWSPQPGQGDYGYTF
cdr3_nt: TGTGCCTGGAGTCCTCAGCCGGGACAGGGGGACTATGGCTACACCTTC

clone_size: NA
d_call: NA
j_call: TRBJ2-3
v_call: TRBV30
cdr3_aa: CAWSVLQDLDTQYF
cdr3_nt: TGTGCCTGGAGTGTACTTCAGGATCTAGATACGCAGTATTTT

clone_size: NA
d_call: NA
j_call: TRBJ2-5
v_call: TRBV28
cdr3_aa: CASSSPPKGIETQYF
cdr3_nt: TGTGCCAGCAGCTCTCCCCCCAAGGGCATAGAGACCCAGTACTTC

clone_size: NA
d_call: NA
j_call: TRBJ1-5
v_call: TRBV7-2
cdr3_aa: CASSSARQRNQPQHF
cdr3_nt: TGTGCCAGCAGCTCAGCCCGACAGCGTAATCAGCCCCAGCATTTT

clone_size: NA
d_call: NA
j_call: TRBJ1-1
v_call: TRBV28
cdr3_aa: CASSLYSGGGTTEAFF
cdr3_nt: TGTGCCAGCAGTTTATACTCCGGGGGTGGAACCACTGAAGCTTTCTTT

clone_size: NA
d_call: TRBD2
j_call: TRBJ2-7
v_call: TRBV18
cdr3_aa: CASSPPAGVFYEQYF
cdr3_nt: TGTGCCAGCTCACCACCAGCGGGGGTGTTCTACGAGCAGTACTTC

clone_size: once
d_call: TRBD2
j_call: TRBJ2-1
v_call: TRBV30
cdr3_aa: CASVAGGLISVGEQFF
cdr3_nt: TGTGCCTCCGTGGCGGGGGGCCTGATTAGCGTTGGTGAGCAGTTCTTC